The present entry profiles one T cell receptor (beta chain) with its context. Its antigen is undetermined. The data were obtained in a study of T cells in Graves' hyperthyroidism and ophthalmopathy. General study findings and limits: Ophthalmopathy stood apart from stable hyperthyroidism in a 13 V-J model.

Regions amplified from RNA transcripts were the TCR beta CDR3 regions. HTBI primers drove first-round RT-PCR of the TCR CDR3. MiXCR was run by TCRdb on the multiplex PCR reads, yielding one entry per CDR3 protein. The top ten clones hold approximately 32% of a sample with around 430,000 distinct CDR3 sequences, under 15% of them seen once. The CDR3 sequence is 14 residues long. Trimming removed 10 bases from V and 2 bases from J, with 16 bases in between. The chain combines TRBV12-3 or TRBV12-4 with TRBJ2-3; a possible D gene is TRBD2 (6 bases). The sample taken for sequencing was blood. This clonotype was obtained from a woman in her 30s with Graves' hyperthyroidism. DNA for the CDR3: TGTGCCACCCGAACGGGACTGAACACAGATACGCAGTATTTT. The encoded protein is CATRTGLNTDTQYF.